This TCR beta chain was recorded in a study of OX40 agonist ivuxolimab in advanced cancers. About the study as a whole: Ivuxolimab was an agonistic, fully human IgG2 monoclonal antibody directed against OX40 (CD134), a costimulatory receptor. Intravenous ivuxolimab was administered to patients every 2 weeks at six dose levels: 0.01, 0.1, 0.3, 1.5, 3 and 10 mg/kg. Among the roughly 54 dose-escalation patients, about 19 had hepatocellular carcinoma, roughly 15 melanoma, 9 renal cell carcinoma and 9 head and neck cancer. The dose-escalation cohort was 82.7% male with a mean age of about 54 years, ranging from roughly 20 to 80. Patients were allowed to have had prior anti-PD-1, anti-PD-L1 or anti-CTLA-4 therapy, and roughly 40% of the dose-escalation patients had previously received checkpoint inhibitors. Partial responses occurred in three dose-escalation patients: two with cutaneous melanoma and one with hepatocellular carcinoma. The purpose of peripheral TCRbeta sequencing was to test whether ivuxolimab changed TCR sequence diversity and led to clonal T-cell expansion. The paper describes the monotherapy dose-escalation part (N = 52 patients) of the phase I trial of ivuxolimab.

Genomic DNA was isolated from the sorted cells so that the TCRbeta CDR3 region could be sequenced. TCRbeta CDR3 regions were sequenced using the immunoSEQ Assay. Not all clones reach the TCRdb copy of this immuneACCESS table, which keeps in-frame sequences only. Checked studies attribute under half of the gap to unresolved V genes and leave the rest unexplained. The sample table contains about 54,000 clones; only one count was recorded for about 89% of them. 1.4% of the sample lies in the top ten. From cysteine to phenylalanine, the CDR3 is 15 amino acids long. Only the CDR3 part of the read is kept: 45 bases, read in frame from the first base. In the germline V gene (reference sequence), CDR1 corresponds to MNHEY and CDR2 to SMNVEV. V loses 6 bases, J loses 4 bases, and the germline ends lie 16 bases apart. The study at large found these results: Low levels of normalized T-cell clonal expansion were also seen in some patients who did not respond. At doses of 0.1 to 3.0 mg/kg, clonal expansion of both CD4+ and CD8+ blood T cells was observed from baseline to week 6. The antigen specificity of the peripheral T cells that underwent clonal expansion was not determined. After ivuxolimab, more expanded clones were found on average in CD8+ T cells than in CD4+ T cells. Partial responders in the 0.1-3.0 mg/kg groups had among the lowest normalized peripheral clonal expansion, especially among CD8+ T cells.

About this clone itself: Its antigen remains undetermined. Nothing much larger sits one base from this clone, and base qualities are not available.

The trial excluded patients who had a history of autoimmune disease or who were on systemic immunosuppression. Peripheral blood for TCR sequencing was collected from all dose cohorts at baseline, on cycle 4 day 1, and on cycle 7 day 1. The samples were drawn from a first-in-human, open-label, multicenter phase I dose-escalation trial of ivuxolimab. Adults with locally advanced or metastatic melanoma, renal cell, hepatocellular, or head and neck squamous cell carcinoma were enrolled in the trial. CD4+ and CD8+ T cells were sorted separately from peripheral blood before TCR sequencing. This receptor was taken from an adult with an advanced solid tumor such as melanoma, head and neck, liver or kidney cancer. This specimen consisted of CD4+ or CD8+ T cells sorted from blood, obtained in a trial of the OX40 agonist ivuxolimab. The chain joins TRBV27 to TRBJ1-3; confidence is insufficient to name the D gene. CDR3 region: CASRPSGVRGNTIYF. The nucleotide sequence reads TGTGCCAGCAGGCCTTCGGGCGTTCGCGGAAACACCATATATTTT.